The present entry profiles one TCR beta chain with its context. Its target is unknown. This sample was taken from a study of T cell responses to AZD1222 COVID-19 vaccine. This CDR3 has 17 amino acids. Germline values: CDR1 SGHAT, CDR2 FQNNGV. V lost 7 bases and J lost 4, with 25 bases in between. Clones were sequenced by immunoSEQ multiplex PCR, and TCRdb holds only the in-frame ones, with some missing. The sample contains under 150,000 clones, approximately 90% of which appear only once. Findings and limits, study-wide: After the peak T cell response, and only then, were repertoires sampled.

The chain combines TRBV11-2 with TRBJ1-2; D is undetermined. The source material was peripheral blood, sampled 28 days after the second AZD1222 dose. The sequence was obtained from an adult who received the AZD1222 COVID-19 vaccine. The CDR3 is CASTHGPGVGSSYGYTF. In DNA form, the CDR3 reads TGTGCCAGCACACATGGACCTGGTGTTGGGTCTTCCTATGGCTACACCTTC.